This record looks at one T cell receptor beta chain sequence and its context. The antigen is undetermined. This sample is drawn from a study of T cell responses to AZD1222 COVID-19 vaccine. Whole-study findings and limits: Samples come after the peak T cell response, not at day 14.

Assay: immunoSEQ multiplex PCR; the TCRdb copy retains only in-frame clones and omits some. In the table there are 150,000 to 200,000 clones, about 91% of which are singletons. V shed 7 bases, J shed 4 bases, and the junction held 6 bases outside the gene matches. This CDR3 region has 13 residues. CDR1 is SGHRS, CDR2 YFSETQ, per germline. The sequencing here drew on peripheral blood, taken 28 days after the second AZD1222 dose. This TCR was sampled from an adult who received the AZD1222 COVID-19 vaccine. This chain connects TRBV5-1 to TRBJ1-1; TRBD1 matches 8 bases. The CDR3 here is CASSQGAATEAFF. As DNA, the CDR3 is TGCGCCAGCTCCCAGGGGGCAGCCACTGAAGCTTTCTTT.